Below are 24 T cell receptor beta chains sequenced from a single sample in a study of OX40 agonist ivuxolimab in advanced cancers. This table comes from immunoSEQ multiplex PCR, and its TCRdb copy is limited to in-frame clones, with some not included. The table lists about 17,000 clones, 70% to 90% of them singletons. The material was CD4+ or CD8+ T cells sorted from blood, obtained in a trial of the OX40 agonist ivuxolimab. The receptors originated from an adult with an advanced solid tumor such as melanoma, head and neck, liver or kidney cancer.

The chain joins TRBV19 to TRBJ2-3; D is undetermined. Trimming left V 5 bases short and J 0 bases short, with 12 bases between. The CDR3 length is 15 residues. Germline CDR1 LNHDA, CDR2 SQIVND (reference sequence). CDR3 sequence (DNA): TGTGCCAGTAGTTCACAGAGACCTAGCACAGATACGCAGTATTTT. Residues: CASSSQRPSTDTQYF. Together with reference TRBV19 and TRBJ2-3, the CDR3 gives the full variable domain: DGGITQSPKYLFRKEGQNVTLSCEQNLNHDAMYWYRQDPGQGLRLIYYSQIVNDFQKGDIAEGYSVSREKKESFPLTVTSAQKNPTAFYLCASSSQRPSTDTQYFGPGTRLTVL.

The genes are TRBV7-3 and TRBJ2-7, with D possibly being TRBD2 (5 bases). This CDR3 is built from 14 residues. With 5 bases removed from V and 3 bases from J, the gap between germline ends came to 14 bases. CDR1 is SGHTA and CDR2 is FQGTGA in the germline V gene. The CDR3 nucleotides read TGTGCCAGCAGCCCAACCGGACGGGACTACGAGCAGTACTTC. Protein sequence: CASSPTGRDYEQYF.

The CDR3 nucleotides read TGTGCCAGCAGGCAGGGGGTCAATGAGCAGTTCTTC. It translates to CASRQGVNEQFF. This chain uses TRBV7-2 with TRBJ2-1; 7 bases line up with TRBD1. CDR1 is SGHTA and CDR2 is FQGNSA in the germline V gene. This CDR3 region has 12 residues. Germline trimming cut 6 bases from V and 6 bases from J; bases unmatched to any gene: 2.

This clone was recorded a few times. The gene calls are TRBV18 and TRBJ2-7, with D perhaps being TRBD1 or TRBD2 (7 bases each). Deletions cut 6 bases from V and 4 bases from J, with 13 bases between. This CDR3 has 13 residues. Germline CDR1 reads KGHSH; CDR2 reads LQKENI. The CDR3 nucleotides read TGTGCCAGCTCCGAGCAGGGGGGGTACGAGCAGTACTTC. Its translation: CASSEQGGYEQYF.

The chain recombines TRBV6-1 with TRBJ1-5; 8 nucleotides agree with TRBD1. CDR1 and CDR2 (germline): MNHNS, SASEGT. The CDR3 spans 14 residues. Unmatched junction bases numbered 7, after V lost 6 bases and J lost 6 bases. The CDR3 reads CASRDGQGSQPQHF. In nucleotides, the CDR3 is TGTGCCAGCAGGGATGGACAGGGCTCTCAGCCCCAGCATTTT.

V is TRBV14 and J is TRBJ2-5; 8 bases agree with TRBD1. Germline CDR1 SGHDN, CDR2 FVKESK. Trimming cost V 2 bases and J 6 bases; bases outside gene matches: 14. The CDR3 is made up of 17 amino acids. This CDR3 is CASSQWGQVGRMKTQYF. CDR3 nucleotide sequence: TGTGCCAGCAGCCAATGGGGACAGGTGGGTCGGATGAAGACCCAGTACTTC.

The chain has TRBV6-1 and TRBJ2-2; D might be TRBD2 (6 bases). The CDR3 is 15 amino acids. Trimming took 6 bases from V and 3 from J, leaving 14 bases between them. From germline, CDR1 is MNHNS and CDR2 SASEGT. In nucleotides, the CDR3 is TGTGCCAGCAGCTTGCGGGACGTCGACACCGGGGAGCTGTTTTTT. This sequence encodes CASSLRDVDTGELFF.

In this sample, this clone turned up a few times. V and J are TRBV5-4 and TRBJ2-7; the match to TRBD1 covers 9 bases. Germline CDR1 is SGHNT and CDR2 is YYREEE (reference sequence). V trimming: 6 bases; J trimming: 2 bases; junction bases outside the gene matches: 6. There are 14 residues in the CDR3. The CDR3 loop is CASTERTGAYEQYF. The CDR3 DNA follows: TGTGCCAGCACCGAAAGGACAGGGGCCTACGAGCAGTACTTC. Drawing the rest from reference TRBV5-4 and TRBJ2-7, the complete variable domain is ETGVTQSPTHLIKTRGQQVTLRCSSQSGHNTVSWYQQALGQGPQFIFQYYREEENGRGNFPPRFSGLQFPNYSSELNVNALELDDSALYLCASTERTGAYEQYFGPGTRLTVT.

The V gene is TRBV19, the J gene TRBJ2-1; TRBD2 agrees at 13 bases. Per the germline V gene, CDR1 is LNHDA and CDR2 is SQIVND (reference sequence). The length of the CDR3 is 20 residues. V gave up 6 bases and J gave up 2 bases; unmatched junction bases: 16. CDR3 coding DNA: TGTGCCAGTAGCCAAAATCCGGGACTAGCGGGAATCTCAACCTACAATGAGCAGTTCTTC. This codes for CASSQNPGLAGISTYNEQFF.

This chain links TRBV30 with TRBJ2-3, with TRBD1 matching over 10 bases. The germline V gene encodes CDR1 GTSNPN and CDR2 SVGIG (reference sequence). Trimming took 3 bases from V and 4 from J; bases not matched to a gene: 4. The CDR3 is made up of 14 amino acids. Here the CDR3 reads CAWRMTGGPDTQYF. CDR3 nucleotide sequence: TGTGCCTGGAGAATGACAGGGGGCCCAGATACGCAGTATTTT.

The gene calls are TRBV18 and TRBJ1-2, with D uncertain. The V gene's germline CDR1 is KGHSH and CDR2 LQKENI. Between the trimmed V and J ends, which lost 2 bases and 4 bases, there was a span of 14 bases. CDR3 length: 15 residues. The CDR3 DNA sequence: TGTGCCAGCTCACCATCTGTGACAAAAACCTATGGCTACACCTTC. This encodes CASSPSVTKTYGYTF.

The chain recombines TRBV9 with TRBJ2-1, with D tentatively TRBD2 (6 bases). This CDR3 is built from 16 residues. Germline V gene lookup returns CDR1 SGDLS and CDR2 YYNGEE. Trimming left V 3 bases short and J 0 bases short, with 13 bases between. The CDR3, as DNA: TGTGCCAGCAGCGGAGGGTTGGGGGGCTCCTACAATGAGCAGTTCTTC. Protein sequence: CASSGGLGGSYNEQFF.

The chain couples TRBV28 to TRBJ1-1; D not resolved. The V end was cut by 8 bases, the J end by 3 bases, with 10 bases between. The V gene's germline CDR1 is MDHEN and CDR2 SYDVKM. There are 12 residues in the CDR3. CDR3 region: CASSDGYTEAFF. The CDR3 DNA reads TGTGCCAGCTCGGACGGGTACACTGAAGCTTTCTTT. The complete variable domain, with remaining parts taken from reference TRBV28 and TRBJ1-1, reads DVKVTQSSRYLVKRTGEKVFLECVQDMDHENMFWYRQDPGLGLRLIYFSYDVKMKEKGDIPEGYSVSREKKERFSLILESASTNQTSMYLCASSDGYTEAFFGQGTRLTVV.

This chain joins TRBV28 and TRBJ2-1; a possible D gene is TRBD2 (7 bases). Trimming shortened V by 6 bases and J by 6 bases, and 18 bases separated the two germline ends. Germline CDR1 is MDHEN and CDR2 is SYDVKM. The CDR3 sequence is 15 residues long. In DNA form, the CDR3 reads TGTGCCAGCAGCCCCGCCGGGGGGCTAACCAATGAGCAGTTCTTC. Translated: CASSPAGGLTNEQFF.

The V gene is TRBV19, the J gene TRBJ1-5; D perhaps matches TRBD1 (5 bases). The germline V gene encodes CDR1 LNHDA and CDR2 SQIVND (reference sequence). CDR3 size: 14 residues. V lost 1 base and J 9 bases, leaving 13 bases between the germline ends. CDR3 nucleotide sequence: TGTGCCAGTAGTATAGTCCAGGGTTATCGGCCCCAGCATTTT. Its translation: CASSIVQGYRPQHF.

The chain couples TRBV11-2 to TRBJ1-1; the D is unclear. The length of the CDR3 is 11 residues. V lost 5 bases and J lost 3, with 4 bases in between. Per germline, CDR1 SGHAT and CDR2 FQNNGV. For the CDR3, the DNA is TGTGCCAGCAGCGGATACACTGAAGCTTTCTTT. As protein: CASSGYTEAFF.

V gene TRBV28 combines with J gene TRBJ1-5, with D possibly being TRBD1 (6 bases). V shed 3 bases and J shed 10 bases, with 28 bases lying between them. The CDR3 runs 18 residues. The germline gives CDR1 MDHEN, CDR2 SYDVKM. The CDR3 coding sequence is TGTGCCAGCAGTTTCCCCCGGGGGCGGAGCTTCACCCACCTCCCCCAGCATTTT. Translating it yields CASSFPRGRSFTHLPQHF.

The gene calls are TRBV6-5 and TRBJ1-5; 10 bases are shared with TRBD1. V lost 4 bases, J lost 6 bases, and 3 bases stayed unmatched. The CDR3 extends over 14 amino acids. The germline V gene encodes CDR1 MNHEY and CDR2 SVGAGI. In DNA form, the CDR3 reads TGTGCCAGCAGTTCCGGGACAGGGGCTCAGCCCCAGCATTTT. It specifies CASSSGTGAQPQHF.

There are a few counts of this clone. In nucleotides, the CDR3 is TGTGCCAGCAGTTCCGACAGTTACGACCACGAGCAGTACTTC. Amino acids: CASSSDSYDHEQYF. V is TRBV5-4 and J is TRBJ2-7; a weak D match, TRBD1 (5 bases). Deletions cut 5 bases from V and 5 bases from J, with 17 bases between. The CDR3 covers 14 residues. Germline V gene sequence: CDR1 SGHNT, CDR2 YYREEE (reference sequence). The whole variable domain, filled in from reference TRBV5-4 and TRBJ2-7, reads ETGVTQSPTHLIKTRGQQVTLRCSSQSGHNTVSWYQQALGQGPQFIFQYYREEENGRGNFPPRFSGLQFPNYSSELNVNALELDDSALYLCASSSDSYDHEQYFGPGTRLTVT.

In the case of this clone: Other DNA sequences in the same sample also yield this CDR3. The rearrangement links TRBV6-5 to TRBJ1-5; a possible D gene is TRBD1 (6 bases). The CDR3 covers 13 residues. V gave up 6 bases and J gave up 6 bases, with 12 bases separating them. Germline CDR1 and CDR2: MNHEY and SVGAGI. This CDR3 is CASSLQQGQPQHF. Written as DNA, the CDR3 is TGTGCCAGCAGCCTTCAACAGGGTCAGCCCCAGCATTTT.

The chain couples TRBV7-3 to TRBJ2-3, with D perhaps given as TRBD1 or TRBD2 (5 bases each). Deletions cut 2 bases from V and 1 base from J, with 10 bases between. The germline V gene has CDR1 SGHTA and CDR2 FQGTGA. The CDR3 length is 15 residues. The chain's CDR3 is CASSLGGSRTDTQYF. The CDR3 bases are TGTGCCAGCAGCTTAGGGGGTTCCCGCACAGATACGCAGTATTTT.

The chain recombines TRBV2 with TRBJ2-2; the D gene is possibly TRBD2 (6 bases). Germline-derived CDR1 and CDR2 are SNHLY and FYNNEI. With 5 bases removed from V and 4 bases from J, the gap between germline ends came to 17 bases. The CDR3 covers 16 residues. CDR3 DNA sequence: TGTGCCAGCAGTCCCCAAGTGGGGGGTACCACCGGGGAGCTGTTTTTT. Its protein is CASSPQVGGTTGELFF.

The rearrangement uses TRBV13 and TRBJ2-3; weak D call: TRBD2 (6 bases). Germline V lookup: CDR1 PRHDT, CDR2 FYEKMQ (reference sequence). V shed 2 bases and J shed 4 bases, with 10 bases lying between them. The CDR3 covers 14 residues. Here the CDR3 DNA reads TGTGCCAGCAGCTTACAACTAGCCCCAGATACGCAGTATTTT. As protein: CASSLQLAPDTQYF.

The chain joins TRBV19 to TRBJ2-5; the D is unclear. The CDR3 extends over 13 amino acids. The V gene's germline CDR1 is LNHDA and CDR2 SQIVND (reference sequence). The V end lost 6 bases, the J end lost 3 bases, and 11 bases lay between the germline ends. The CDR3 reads CASRPWLEETQYF. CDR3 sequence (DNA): TGTGCCAGTAGACCCTGGCTGGAAGAGACCCAGTACTTC.